The 25 T cell receptor beta chains below come from one sample, sequenced in a study of graft-versus-host responses after intestinal transplantation. Libraries were prepared by immunoSEQ multiplex PCR; TCRdb keeps only in-frame clonotypes and omits some of them. The sample records over 80,000 clones, around 86% being singletons. This specimen consisted of PBMCs, obtained 255 days after intestinal transplant. These receptors all come from a human patient who received an intestinal transplant, so some T cells may come from the graft donor.

This chain connects TRBV6-5 to TRBJ2-7; D gene unclear. CDR3 length equals 13 residues. CDR1 and CDR2 from the germline V gene are MNHEY and SVGAGI. V was pared by 8 bases and J by 0 bases, with 11 bases between. Here the CDR3 reads CASHEEGSYEQYF. CDR3 nucleotides: TGTGCCAGCCACGAAGAAGGCTCCTACGAGCAGTACTTC.

As regards this clone: The sample carries other DNA sequences with the same CDR3. The chain uses TRBV5-1 and TRBJ2-5; D might be TRBD1 or TRBD2, each matching 6 bases. In germline, CDR1 is SGHRS, CDR2 YFSETQ. The CDR3 covers 14 residues. V was trimmed by 0 bases and J by 1 base, leaving 7 bases between them. The chain's CDR3 is CASSLAGAQETQYF. In DNA, the CDR3 is TGCGCCAGCAGCTTGGCGGGGGCCCAAGAGACCCAGTACTTC.

The rearrangement links TRBV27 to TRBJ1-1; D uncertain. The CDR3 sequence is 13 residues long. V shed 5 bases and J shed 0 bases, with 7 bases lying between them. Germline V gene data show CDR1 as MNHEY and CDR2 as SMNVEV (reference sequence). The CDR3 bases are TGTGCCAGCAGTGTTAGGATGAACACTGAAGCTTTCTTT. Protein: CASSVRMNTEAFF.

In this sample, this clone turned up once. This chain uses TRBV4-1 with TRBJ1-4; unclear D gene. Germline assignment: CDR1 MGHRA and CDR2 YSYEKL. The ends were cut back, 5 bases at V and 8 bases at J, with 12 bases in the middle. This CDR3 is built from 13 residues. CDR3 in DNA: TGCGCCAGCAGCACGGACCCCAGCGAAAAACTGTTTTTT. Protein product: CASSTDPSEKLFF.

The rearrangement uses TRBV11-1 and TRBJ2-7; weak D call: TRBD2 (6 bases). CDR1 and CDR2 (germline): SGHAT, FQDESV (reference sequence). There are 15 residues in the CDR3. V was trimmed by 3 bases and J by 0 bases, leaving 12 bases between them. DNA of the CDR3: TGTGCCAGCAGCTTTGGGGGAGGCGTCTCCTACGAGCAGTACTTC. Translating it yields CASSFGGGVSYEQYF.

The chain links TRBV6-5 to TRBJ2-7, with D possibly TRBD2 on 7 matching bases. Germline-derived CDR1 and CDR2 are MNHEY and SVGAGI. The CDR3 is made up of 15 amino acids. Between the trimmed V and J ends, which lost 2 bases and 3 bases, there was a span of 14 bases. DNA for the CDR3: TGTGCCAGCAGTTACGGGGGGGCGGTTAACTACGAGCAGTACTTC. This gives the protein CASSYGGAVNYEQYF.

The chain is built from TRBV2 and TRBJ1-6; D may be TRBD1 (5 bases). Germline CDR1 reads SNHLY; CDR2 reads FYNNEI. The CDR3 loop spans 16 amino acids. V was pared by 0 bases and J by 6 bases, with 12 bases between. CDR3 in amino acids: CASSEAVPGANSPLHF. Written as DNA, the CDR3 is TGTGCCAGCAGTGAAGCTGTCCCCGGGGCTAATTCACCCCTCCACTTT.

V gene TRBV19 combines with J gene TRBJ2-1; maybe TRBD1 (5 bases). The CDR3 extends over 11 amino acids. Trimming removed 5 bases at V and 6 bases at J, with 5 bases between. Germline V gene lookup returns CDR1 LNHDA and CDR2 SQIVND (reference sequence). This CDR3 is CASSQGNEQFF. CDR3 bases: TGTGCCAGTAGTCAGGGCAATGAGCAGTTCTTC.

About this clone: Other nucleotide sequences in the sample specify the same CDR3. This chain uses TRBV13 with TRBJ1-1, with D unclear. Germline V gene data show CDR1 as PRHDT and CDR2 as FYEKMQ (reference sequence). V shed 6 bases and J shed 0 bases, with 5 bases lying between them. This CDR3 is built from 12 residues. Here the CDR3 DNA reads TGTGCCAGCAGGGTTATGAACACTGAAGCTTTCTTT. Protein product: CASRVMNTEAFF.

This clone showed up just once. V gene TRBV15 combines with J gene TRBJ2-2; 8 nucleotides line up with TRBD1. This CDR3 is built from 14 residues. J lost 6 bases, V lost 2 bases, and 2 bases had no gene match. Germline CDR1 LNHNV, CDR2 YYDKDF (reference sequence). The CDR3 coding sequence is TGTGCCACCAGCAGATGGACAGGGCCCGGGGAGCTGTTTTTT. The encoded protein is CATSRWTGPGELFF.

The V gene is TRBV27, the J gene TRBJ1-6, with D possibly TRBD1 on 5 matching bases. V gave up 4 bases and J gave up 0 bases, with 16 bases separating them. This CDR3 has 18 residues. Germline assignment: CDR1 MNHEY and CDR2 SMNVEV (reference sequence). CDR3 region: CASSSEAGTSSYNSPLHF. The CDR3 coding sequence is TGTGCCAGCAGTTCAGAGGCAGGGACCAGCTCCTATAATTCACCCCTCCACTTT.

J is TRBJ1-2 and V is TRBV4-1, with TRBD1 matching 8 bases. Germline CDR1 MGHRA, CDR2 YSYEKL. This CDR3 is 16 amino acids long. The junction had 11 bases not matched to a gene; V was cut back by 1 base and J by 7 bases. The CDR3 protein is CASSQGPQGVVGGYTF. For the CDR3, the DNA is TGCGCCAGCAGCCAAGGACCACAGGGGGTTGTGGGTGGCTACACCTTC.

The chain uses TRBV27 and TRBJ1-1; perhaps TRBD1 as D (5 bases). Germline V CDR1 and CDR2: MNHEY, SMNVEV (reference sequence). This CDR3 region has 13 residues. Trimming shortened V by 10 bases and J by 0 bases, and 12 bases separated the two germline ends. The CDR3 DNA reads TGTGCCATCGGGGGGTTCATGAACACTGAAGCTTTCTTT. Its protein is CAIGGFMNTEAFF.

The chain has TRBV5-1 and TRBJ2-1; 7 bases agree with TRBD2. V lost 4 bases to trimming and J lost 3 bases; unmatched junction nucleotides: 10. Germline V gene lookup returns CDR1 SGHRS and CDR2 YFSETQ. CDR3 length: 16 amino acids. The CDR3 protein is CASSRRGVDHYNEQFF. CDR3 sequence (DNA): TGCGCCAGCAGCCGCCGGGGGGTCGACCACTACAATGAGCAGTTCTTC.

The J gene is TRBJ1-1, the V gene TRBV7-8; D call uncertain. CDR3 length: 14 residues. The germline V gene encodes CDR1 SGHVS and CDR2 FQNEAQ. V was trimmed by 3 bases and J by 0 bases, leaving 8 bases between them. CDR3 region: CASSFGVLNTEAFF. The CDR3 DNA is TGTGCCAGCAGCTTTGGTGTTTTGAACACTGAAGCTTTCTTT. Variable domain in full (rest from reference TRBV7-8 and TRBJ1-1): GAGVSQSPRYKVAKRGQDVALRCDPISGHVSLFWYQQALGQGPEFLTYFQNEAQLDKSGLPSDRFFAERPEGSVSTLKIQRTQQEDSAVYLCASSFGVLNTEAFFGQGTRLTVV.

This clone appeared a single time. The chain carries TRBV28 and TRBJ1-5; D not resolved. Germline loops: CDR1 MDHEN, CDR2 SYDVKM. Trimming took off 2 bases at V and 4 bases at J, with 12 bases between the two ends. The CDR3 is 15 residues long. The CDR3: CASSLPTAVNQPQHF. CDR3 sequence (DNA): TGTGCCAGCAGTTTACCTACGGCAGTTAATCAGCCCCAGCATTTT.

This clone was picked up one time. This rearrangement joins TRBV5-4 to TRBJ2-7; D gene uncertain. Trimming left V 0 bases short and J 4 bases short, with 5 bases between. CDR3 length: 12 amino acids. Germline CDR1 reads SGHNT; CDR2 reads YYREEE (reference sequence). The CDR3 protein is CASSLDRYEQYV. CDR3 coding DNA: TGTGCCAGCAGCTTGGATCGGTACGAGCAGTACGTC.

The chain has TRBV29-1 and TRBJ2-1; 7 positions agree with TRBD1. The CDR3 contains 14 residues. J gave up 7 bases and V 3 bases, and 9 bases lay outside the gene matches. Germline V gene data show CDR1 as SQVTM and CDR2 as ANQGSEA. CDR3 loop: CSVEWAGGGNEQFF. CDR3 coding DNA: TGCAGCGTTGAGTGGGCAGGGGGTGGAAATGAGCAGTTCTTC.

The chain carries TRBV18 and TRBJ2-3, with unresolved D. Trimming took off 8 bases at V and 0 bases at J, with 18 bases between the two ends. The CDR3 length is 16 residues. Germline values: CDR1 KGHSH, CDR2 LQKENI. The CDR3 DNA reads as TGTGCCAGCGCCACCCTCCGGGCGGATAGCACAGATACGCAGTATTTT. It is translated as CASATLRADSTDTQYF.

The chain joins TRBV11-3 to TRBJ2-3; 10 bases are a match to TRBD1. This CDR3 is 15 amino acids long. V lost 5 bases and J lost 0; bases outside the gene matches: 2. Germline V gene data show CDR1 as SGHNT and CDR2 as YENEEA. The CDR3 DNA reads as TGTGCCAGCAGCAGGGACAGGGGTAGCACAGATACGCAGTATTTT. Translating it yields CASSRDRGSTDTQYF.

This chain joins TRBV11-2 and TRBJ2-7; weak D call: TRBD1 (5 bases). CDR3 size: 15 residues. The V end was cut by 0 bases, the J end by 5 bases, with 14 bases between. The germline V gene encodes CDR1 SGHAT and CDR2 FQNNGV. The CDR3 protein is CASSLDGALWNEQYF. The CDR3 DNA follows: TGTGCCAGCAGCTTAGATGGGGCCTTGTGGAACGAGCAGTACTTC.

The rearrangement joins TRBV27 to TRBJ1-6; 7 bases agree with TRBD1. Germline lookup yields CDR1 MNHEY and CDR2 SMNVEV (reference sequence). V lost 2 bases to trimming and J lost 7 bases; unmatched junction nucleotides: 5. There are 15 residues in the CDR3. The CDR3, as DNA: TGTGCCAGCAGTTTAGCGACAGGGCTCAATTCACCCCTCCACTTT. As protein: CASSLATGLNSPLHF.

V and J are TRBV30 and TRBJ2-1, with 7 positions matching TRBD2. The CDR3 is 15 residues long. In germline, CDR1 is GTSNPN, CDR2 SVGIG (reference sequence). V was clipped by 0 bases and J by 9 bases; unmatched bases: 11. DNA for the CDR3: TGTGCCTGGAGTGTTTGGAGGGAGGGCCTCGGTGAGCAGTTCTTC. Protein: CAWSVWREGLGEQFF.

This clone was counted ten times or more. V gene TRBV15 combines with J gene TRBJ2-1; TRBD1 matches at 10 bases. The CDR3 spans 15 residues. Germline V gene lookup returns CDR1 LNHNV and CDR2 YYDKDF (reference sequence). The junction had 4 bases not matched to a gene; V was cut back by 5 bases and J by 3 bases. CDR3 loop: CATSLGTGDYNEQFF. CDR3 bases: TGTGCCACCAGCCTCGGGACAGGGGACTACAATGAGCAGTTCTTC.

The V and J genes are TRBV9 and TRBJ1-1; D unresolved. The CDR3 sequence is 14 residues long. V was clipped by 4 bases and J by 1 base, with 11 bases between them. Germline CDR1 SGDLS, CDR2 YYNGEE. CDR3 sequence (DNA): TGTGCCAGCAGCCTCGACTTACCGAACACTGAAGCTTTCTTT. Protein sequence: CASSLDLPNTEAFF.